A selection of T cell receptor beta chains follows, all from one sample in a study of Ad26.COV2.S vaccination and SARS-CoV-2 variants. The table came from immunoSEQ multiplex PCR; TCRdb's copy has only in-frame clones and leaves some out. The sample carries some 460,000 clones, roughly 87% recorded once. This material consisted of peripheral blood, taken in a trial of Ad26.COV2.S vaccine versus placebo. These receptors were obtained from a person between 18 and 65 years old who received the Ad26.COV2.S COVID-19 vaccine or a placebo. Each CDR3 is given with its conserved first and last residue. The D gene is left open where the match is weak. Rows may omit the clone size; those that give it use once, few, many or a size class.

v_call: TRBV5-1
clone_size: NA
j_call: TRBJ2-7
d_call: TRBD2
cdr3_nt: TGCGCCAGCAGTAGCGGGACTAGCGGGAGTTGGCAGTACTTC
cdr3_aa: CASSSGTSGSWQYF

v_call: TRBV7-2
clone_size: NA
j_call: TRBJ2-7
d_call: NA
cdr3_nt: TGTGCCAGCAGCTTATATATTGGGGACCTAAGAACCTACGAGCAGTACTTC
cdr3_aa: CASSLYIGDLRTYEQYF

v_call: TRBV12-3/TRBV12-4
clone_size: NA
j_call: TRBJ1-1
d_call: NA
cdr3_nt: TGTGCCAGCAGTTTGGACATGAACACTGAAGCTTTCTTT
cdr3_aa: CASSLDMNTEAFF

v_call: TRBV27
clone_size: NA
j_call: TRBJ2-1
d_call: NA
cdr3_nt: TGTGCCAGCAGTTTAGGTCAGGGATCCTACAATGAGCAGTTCTTC
cdr3_aa: CASSLGQGSYNEQFF

v_call: TRBV14
clone_size: NA
j_call: TRBJ1-5
d_call: TRBD1
cdr3_nt: TGTGCCAGCAGCCAAGTAGGTAGGGAGACAGGGAATTCAGGGAATCAGCCCCAGCATTTT
cdr3_aa: CASSQVGRETGNSGNQPQHF

v_call: TRBV6-1
clone_size: NA
j_call: TRBJ2-3
d_call: NA
cdr3_nt: TGTGCCAGCAGTGAACGTCTGGGGGATACGCAGTATTTT
cdr3_aa: CASSERLGDTQYF

v_call: TRBV21-1
clone_size: NA
j_call: TRBJ2-1
d_call: NA
cdr3_nt: TGTGCCAGCAGCAAACCCTCCAGGGGGCGCTTTAGCTTGCTCCCGTTCTTC
cdr3_aa: CASSKPSRGRFSLLPFF

v_call: TRBV30
clone_size: NA
j_call: TRBJ1-3
d_call: NA
cdr3_nt: TGTGCCTGGGGGAGGGGGATAGGGGCAGCGTCTGGAAACACCATATATTTT
cdr3_aa: CAWGRGIGAASGNTIYF

v_call: TRBV9
clone_size: NA
j_call: TRBJ2-7
d_call: TRBD1
cdr3_nt: TGTGCCAGCAGCGTGACCGGGACAGAAGACTACGAGCAGTACTTC
cdr3_aa: CASSVTGTEDYEQYF

v_call: TRBV19
clone_size: few
j_call: TRBJ2-7
d_call: TRBD2
cdr3_nt: TGTGCCAGTAGTAACGCGCGGGCGGGGGGCCTCTCCTACGAGCAGTACTTC
cdr3_aa: CASSNARAGGLSYEQYF

v_call: TRBV19
clone_size: NA
j_call: TRBJ1-6
d_call: NA
cdr3_nt: TGTGCCAGTAGTATGTCAGGGGAGAATTCACCCCTCCACTTT
cdr3_aa: CASSMSGENSPLHF

v_call: TRBV28
clone_size: once
j_call: TRBJ1-4
d_call: NA
cdr3_nt: TGTGCCATCAGTCGTGGAGGGAAACTGTTTTTT
cdr3_aa: CAISRGGKLFF

v_call: TRBV28
clone_size: NA
j_call: TRBJ1-2
d_call: NA
cdr3_nt: TGTGCCAGCTATAGGACTTATGGCTACACCTTC
cdr3_aa: CASYRTYGYTF

v_call: TRBV6-5
clone_size: NA
j_call: TRBJ1-1
d_call: TRBD1
cdr3_nt: TGTGCCAGCAGGCAGGGGGCCGGCGAAGCTTTCTTT
cdr3_aa: CASRQGAGEAFF

v_call: TRBV3-1/TRBV3-2
clone_size: NA
j_call: TRBJ1-3
d_call: NA
cdr3_nt: TGTGCCAGCAGCCATGCAGGGGCTGGAAACACCATATATTTT
cdr3_aa: CASSHAGAGNTIYF

v_call: TRBV5-1
clone_size: NA
j_call: TRBJ2-3
d_call: NA
cdr3_nt: TGCGCCAGCAAGGAAGTGGGCACAGATACGCAGTATTTT
cdr3_aa: CASKEVGTDTQYF

v_call: TRBV20-1
clone_size: once
j_call: TRBJ2-1
d_call: TRBD1
cdr3_nt: TGCAGTGCTAGCGGACAGGGGGAGCAGTTCTTC
cdr3_aa: CSASGQGEQFF

v_call: TRBV28
clone_size: NA
j_call: TRBJ2-7
d_call: NA
cdr3_nt: TGTGCCAGCAGTTTTCAGACCTTCTACGAGCAGTACTTC
cdr3_aa: CASSFQTFYEQYF

v_call: TRBV7-9
clone_size: NA
j_call: TRBJ2-1
d_call: TRBD2
cdr3_nt: TGTGCCAGCAGCGGGCCGGGACTAGCGGGGTTCAATGAGCAGTTCTTC
cdr3_aa: CASSGPGLAGFNEQFF

v_call: TRBV19
clone_size: NA
j_call: TRBJ1-5
d_call: TRBD1
cdr3_nt: TGTGCCAGTAGTACTTCAGAAGGACAGGGGTACCAGCCCCAGCATTTT
cdr3_aa: CASSTSEGQGYQPQHF

v_call: TRBV10-1
clone_size: NA
j_call: TRBJ2-3
d_call: TRBD2
cdr3_nt: TGCGCCAGCAGCCCCCGGACTAGCGGGAGGACAGATACGCAGTATTTT
cdr3_aa: CASSPRTSGRTDTQYF